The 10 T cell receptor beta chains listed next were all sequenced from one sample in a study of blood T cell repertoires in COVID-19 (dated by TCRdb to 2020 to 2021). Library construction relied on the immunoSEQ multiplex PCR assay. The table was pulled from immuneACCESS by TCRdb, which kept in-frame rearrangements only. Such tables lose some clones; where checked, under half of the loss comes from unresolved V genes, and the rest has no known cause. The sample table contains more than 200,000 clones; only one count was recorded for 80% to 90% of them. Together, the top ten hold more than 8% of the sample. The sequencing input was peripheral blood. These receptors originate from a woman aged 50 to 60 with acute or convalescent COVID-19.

In nucleotides, the CDR3 is TGCGCCAGCAGCTTGGAAACTAGCGAACCCCTCGAGCAGTACTTC. Translation: CASSLETSEPLEQYF. The chain employs TRBV5-1 and TRBJ2-7; 7 bases agree with TRBD2. V was pared by 0 bases and J by 6 bases, with 9 bases of the junction left unmatched. Germline CDR1 is SGHRS and CDR2 is YFSETQ. The CDR3 length is 15 residues.

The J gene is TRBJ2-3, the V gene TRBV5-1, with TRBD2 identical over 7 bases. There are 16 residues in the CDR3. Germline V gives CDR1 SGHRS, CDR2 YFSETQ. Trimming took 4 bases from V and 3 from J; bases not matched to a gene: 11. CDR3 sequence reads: CASSVGRGVGTDTQYF. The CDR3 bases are TGCGCCAGCAGCGTCGGCCGGGGGGTTGGTACAGATACGCAGTATTTT.

Here the CDR3 reads CASSSLYNSPLHF. The CDR3 nucleotides read TGTGCCAGCAGCTCTCTCTATAATTCACCCCTCCACTTT. The chain links TRBV7-2 to TRBJ1-6; D gene ambiguous. The CDR3 is made up of 13 amino acids. V lost 4 bases and J lost 3, with 4 bases in between. Germline loops: CDR1 SGHTA, CDR2 FQGNSA.

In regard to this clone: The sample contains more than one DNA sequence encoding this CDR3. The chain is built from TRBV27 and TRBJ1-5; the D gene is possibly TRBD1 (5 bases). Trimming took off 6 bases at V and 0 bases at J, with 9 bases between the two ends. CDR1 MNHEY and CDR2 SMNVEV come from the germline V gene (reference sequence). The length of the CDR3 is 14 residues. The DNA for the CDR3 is TGTGCCAGCAGCCCAGGGTATAGCAATCAGCCCCAGCATTTT. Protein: CASSPGYSNQPQHF.

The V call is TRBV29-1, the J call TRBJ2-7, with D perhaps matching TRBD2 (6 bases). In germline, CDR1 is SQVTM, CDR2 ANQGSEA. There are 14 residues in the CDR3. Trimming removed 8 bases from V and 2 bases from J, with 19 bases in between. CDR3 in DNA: TGCAGCTTCCGTCGGGACTGGACTCCCTACGAGCAGTACTTC. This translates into CSFRRDWTPYEQYF.

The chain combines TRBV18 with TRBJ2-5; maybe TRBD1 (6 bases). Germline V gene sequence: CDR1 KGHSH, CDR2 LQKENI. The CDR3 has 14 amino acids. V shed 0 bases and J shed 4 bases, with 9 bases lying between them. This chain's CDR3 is CASSPPGTRETQYF. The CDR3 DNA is TGTGCCAGCTCACCACCCGGGACAAGAGAGACCCAGTACTTC.

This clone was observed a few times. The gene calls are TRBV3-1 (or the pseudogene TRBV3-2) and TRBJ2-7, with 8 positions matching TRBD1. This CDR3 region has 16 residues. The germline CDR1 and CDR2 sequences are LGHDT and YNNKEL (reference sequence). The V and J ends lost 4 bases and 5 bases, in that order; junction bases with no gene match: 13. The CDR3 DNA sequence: TGTGCCAGCAGCCTCAAGAGCCCGCAGGGGGCCCACGAGCAGTACTTC. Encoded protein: CASSLKSPQGAHEQYF.

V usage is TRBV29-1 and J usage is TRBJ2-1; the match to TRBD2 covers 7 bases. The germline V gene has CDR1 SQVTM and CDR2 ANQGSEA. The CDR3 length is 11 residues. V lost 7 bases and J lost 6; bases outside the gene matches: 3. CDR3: CSAGLGNEQFF. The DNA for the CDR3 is TGCAGCGCCGGACTAGGCAATGAGCAGTTCTTC.

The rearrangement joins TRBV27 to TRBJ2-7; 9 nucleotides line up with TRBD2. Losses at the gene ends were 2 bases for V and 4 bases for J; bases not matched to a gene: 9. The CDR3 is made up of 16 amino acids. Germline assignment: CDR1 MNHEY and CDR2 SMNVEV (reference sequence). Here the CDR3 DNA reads TGTGCCAGCAGTTTACAAGCTAGCGGGATTTCGTACGAGCAGTACTTC. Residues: CASSLQASGISYEQYF.

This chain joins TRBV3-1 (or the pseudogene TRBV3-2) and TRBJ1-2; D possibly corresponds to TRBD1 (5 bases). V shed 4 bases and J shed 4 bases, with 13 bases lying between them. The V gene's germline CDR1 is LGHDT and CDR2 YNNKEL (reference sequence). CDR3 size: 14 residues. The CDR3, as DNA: TGTGCCAGCAGCCCCCGGGGGGAAAGCTATGGCTACACCTTC. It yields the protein CASSPRGESYGYTF.